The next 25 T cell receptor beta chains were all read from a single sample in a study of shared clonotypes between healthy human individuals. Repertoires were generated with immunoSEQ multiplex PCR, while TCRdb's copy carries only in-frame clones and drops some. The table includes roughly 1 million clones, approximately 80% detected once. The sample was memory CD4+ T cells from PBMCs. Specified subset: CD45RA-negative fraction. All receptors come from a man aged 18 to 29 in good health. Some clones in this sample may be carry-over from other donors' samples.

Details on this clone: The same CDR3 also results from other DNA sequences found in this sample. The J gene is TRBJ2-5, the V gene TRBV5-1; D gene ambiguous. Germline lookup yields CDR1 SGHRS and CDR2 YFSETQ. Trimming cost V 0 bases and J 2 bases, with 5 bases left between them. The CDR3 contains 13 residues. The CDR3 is CASSLGSQETQYF. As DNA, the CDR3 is TGCGCCAGCAGCTTGGGATCGCAAGAGACCCAGTACTTC.

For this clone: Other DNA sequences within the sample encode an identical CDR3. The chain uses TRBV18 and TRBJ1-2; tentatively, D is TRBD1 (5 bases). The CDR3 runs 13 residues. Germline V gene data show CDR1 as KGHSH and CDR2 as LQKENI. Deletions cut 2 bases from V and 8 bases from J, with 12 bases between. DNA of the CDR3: TGTGCCAGCTCACCAGGGGGAGGCTACGGCTACACCTTC. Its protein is CASSPGGGYGYTF.

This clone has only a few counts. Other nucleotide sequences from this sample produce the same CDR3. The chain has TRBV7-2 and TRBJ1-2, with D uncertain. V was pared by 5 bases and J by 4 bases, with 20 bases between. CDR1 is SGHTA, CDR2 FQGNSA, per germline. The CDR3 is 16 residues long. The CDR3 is CASSPAASSLSYGYTF. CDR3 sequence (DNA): TGTGCCAGCAGCCCAGCGGCTTCCTCCCTAAGCTATGGCTACACCTTC.

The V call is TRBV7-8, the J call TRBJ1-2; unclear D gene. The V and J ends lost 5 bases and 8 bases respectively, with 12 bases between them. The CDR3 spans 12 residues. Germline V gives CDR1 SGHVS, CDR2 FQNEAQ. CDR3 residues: CASSLLLGGYTF. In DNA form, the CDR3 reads TGTGCCAGCAGCCTACTACTAGGAGGCTACACCTTC. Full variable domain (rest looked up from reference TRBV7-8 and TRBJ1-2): GAGVSQSPRYKVAKRGQDVALRCDPISGHVSLFWYQQALGQGPEFLTYFQNEAQLDKSGLPSDRFFAERPEGSVSTLKIQRTQQEDSAVYLCASSLLLGGYTFGSGTRLTVV.

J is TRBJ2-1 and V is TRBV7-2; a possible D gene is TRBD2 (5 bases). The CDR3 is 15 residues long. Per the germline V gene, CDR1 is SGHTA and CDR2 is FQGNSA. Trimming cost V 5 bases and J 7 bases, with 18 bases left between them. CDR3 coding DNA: TGTGCCAGCAGCAACAGACTAATCTCCCCTAATGAGCAGTTCTTC. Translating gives CASSNRLISPNEQFF.

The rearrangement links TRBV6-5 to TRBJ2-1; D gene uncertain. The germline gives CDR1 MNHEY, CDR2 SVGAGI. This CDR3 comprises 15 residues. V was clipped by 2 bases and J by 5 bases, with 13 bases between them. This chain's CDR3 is CASSYGVVGNNEQFF. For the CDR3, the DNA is TGTGCCAGCAGTTACGGTGTGGTGGGTAACAATGAGCAGTTCTTC.

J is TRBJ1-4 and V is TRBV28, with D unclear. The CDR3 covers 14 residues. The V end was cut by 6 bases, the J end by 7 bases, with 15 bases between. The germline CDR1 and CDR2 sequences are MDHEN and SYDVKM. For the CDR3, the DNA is TGTGCCAGCAGCACTATAGAACGGGGTGAAAAACTGTTTTTT. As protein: CASSTIERGEKLFF.

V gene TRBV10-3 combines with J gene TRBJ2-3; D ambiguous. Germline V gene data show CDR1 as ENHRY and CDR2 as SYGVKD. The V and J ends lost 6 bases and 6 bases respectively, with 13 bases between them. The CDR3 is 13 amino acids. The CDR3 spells CAISPPGYDTQYF. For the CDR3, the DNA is TGTGCCATCAGCCCCCCGGGTTATGATACGCAGTATTTT.

The CDR3 reads CASSSRGGTEAFF. The CDR3 DNA reads as TGTGCCAGTAGTAGCAGGGGCGGAACTGAAGCTTTCTTT. The chain couples TRBV19 to TRBJ1-1; D may be TRBD1 (6 bases). The CDR3 consists of 13 residues. Trimming pared 4 bases from V and 5 bases from J, leaving 11 bases between. Germline V gene sequence: CDR1 LNHDA, CDR2 SQIVND (reference sequence).

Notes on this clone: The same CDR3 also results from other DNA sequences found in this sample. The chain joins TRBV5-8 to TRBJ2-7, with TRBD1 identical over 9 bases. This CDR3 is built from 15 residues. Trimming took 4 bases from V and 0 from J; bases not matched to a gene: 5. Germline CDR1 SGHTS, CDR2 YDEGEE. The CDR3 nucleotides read TGTGCCAGCAGCCTCAGACAGGGGGGCTCCTACGAGCAGTACTTC. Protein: CASSLRQGGSYEQYF.

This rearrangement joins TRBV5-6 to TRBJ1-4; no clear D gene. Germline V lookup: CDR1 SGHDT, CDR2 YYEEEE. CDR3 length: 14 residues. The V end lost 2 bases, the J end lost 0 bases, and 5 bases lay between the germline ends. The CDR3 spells CASSFKATNEKLFF. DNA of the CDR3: TGTGCCAGCAGCTTTAAAGCAACTAATGAAAAACTGTTTTTT.

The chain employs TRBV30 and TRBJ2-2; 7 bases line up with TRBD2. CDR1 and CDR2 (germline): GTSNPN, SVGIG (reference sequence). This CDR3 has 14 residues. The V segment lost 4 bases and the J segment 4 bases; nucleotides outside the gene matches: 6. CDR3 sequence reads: CAWMREFGTGELFF. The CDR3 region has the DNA TGTGCCTGGATGCGGGAGTTCGGCACCGGGGAGCTGTTTTTT.

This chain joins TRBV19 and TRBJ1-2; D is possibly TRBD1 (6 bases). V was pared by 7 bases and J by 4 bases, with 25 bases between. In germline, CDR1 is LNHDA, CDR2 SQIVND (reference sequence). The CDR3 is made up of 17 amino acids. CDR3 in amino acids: CASTPQSHGGPAYGYTF. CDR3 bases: TGTGCCAGTACTCCTCAAAGCCACGGGGGCCCAGCCTATGGCTACACCTTC.

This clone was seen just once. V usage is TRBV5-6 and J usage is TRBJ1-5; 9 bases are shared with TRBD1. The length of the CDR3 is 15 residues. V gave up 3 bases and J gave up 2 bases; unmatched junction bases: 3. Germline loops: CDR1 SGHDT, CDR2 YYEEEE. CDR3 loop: CASSSGQGGNQPQHF. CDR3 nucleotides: TGTGCCAGCAGCTCGGGACAGGGTGGCAATCAGCCCCAGCATTTT.

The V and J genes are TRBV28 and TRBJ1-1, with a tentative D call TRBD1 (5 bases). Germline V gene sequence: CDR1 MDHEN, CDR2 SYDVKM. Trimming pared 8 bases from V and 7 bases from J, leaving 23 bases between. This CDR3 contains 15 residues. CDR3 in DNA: TGTGCCAGCGGAACTCGCAACCCAGGGACCCTTGAAGCTTTCTTT. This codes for CASGTRNPGTLEAFF.

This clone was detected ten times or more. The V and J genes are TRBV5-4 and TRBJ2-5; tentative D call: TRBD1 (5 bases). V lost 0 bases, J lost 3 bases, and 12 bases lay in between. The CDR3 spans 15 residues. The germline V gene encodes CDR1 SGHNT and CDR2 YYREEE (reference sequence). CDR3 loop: CASSLATGGEETQYF. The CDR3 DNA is TGTGCCAGCAGCTTGGCCACAGGTGGAGAAGAGACCCAGTACTTC.

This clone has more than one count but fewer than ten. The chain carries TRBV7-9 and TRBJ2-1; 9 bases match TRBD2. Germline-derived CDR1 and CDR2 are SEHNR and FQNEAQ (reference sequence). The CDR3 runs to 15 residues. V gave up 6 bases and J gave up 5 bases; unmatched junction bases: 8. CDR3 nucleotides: TGTGCCAGCAGTCATCGACTAGCGGTTAACAATGAGCAGTTCTTC. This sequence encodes CASSHRLAVNNEQFF.

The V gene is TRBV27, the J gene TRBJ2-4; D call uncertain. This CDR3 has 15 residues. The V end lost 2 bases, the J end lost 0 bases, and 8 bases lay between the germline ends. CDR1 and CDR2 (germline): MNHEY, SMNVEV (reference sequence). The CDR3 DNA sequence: TGTGCCAGCAGTTTAGGGGATCTAGCCAAAAACATTCAGTACTTC. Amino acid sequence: CASSLGDLAKNIQYF.

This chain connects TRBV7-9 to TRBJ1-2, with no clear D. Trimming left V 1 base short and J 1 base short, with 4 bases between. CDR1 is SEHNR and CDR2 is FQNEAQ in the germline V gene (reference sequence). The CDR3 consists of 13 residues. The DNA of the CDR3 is TGTGCCAGCAGCTTAGACAATAACTATGGCTACACCTTC. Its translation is CASSLDNNYGYTF.

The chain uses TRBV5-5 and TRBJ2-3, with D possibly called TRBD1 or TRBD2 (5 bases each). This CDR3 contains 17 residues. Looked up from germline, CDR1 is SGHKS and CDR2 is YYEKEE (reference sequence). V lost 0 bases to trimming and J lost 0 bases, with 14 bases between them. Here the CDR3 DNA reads TGTGCCAGCAGCTTGGCCCCTCCGGGACGTAGCACAGATACGCAGTATTTT. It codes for CASSLAPPGRSTDTQYF.

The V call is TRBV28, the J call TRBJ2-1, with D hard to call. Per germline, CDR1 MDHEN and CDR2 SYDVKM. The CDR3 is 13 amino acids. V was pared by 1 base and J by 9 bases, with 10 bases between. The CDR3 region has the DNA TGTGCCAGCAGTTTATATGGAGAGGCTGAGCAGTTCTTC. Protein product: CASSLYGEAEQFF.

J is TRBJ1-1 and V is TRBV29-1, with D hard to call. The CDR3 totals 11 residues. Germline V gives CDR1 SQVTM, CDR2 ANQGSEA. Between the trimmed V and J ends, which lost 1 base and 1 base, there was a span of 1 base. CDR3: CSVEANTEAFF. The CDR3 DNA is TGCAGCGTTGAAGCGAACACTGAAGCTTTCTTT. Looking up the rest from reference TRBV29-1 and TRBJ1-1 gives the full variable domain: SAVISQKPSRDICQRGTSLTIQCQVDSQVTMMFWYRQQPGQSLTLIATANQGSEATYESGFVIDKFPISRPNLTFSTLTVSNMSPEDSSIYLCSVEANTEAFFGQGTRLTVV.

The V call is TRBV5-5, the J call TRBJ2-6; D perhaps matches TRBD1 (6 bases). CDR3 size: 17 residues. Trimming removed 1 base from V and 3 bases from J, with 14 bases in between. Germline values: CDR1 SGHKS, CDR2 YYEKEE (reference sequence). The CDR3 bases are TGTGCCAGCAGCTTGTCCAGGGGATCTGATGGGGCCAACGTCCTGACTTTC. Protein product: CASSLSRGSDGANVLTF.

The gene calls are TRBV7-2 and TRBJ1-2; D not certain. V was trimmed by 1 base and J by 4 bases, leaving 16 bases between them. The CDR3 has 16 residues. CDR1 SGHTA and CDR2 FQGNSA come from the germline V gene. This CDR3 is CASSLGPETYGYGYTF. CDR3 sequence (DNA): TGTGCCAGCAGCTTAGGCCCGGAAACGTACGGCTATGGCTACACCTTC.

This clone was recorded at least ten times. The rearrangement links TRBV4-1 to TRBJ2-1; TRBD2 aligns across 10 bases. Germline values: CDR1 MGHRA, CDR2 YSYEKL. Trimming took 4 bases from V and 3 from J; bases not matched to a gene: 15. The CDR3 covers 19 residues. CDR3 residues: CASSPRSSGSTSHYNEQFF. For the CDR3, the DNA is TGCGCCAGCAGCCCAAGGTCTAGCGGGAGTACCTCCCACTACAATGAGCAGTTCTTC.